This passage covers 11 T cell receptor beta chains from one sample sequenced in a study of T cell clonality in common variable immunodeficiency. Data came from immunoSEQ multiplex PCR; TCRdb stores just in-frame clones and leaves some out. Listed for the sample are around 45,000 clones, none seen a single time. The sequenced material came from peripheral blood mononuclear cells. The receptors were gathered from a person aged 18 to 75 in good health.

This clone was observed at least ten times. Read data end 3 residues before the CDR3 end; the end is taken from the germline J gene. V gene TRBV20-1 combines with J gene TRBJ2-4; 7 nucleotides line up with TRBD2. The ends lost 0 bases at V and 3 bases at J; junction bases unmatched: 8. This CDR3 has 16 amino acids. CDR1 DFQATT and CDR2 SNEGSKA come from the germline V gene (reference sequence). CDR3 residues: CSARDRGVWGKNIQYF. The sequenced CDR3 bases are TGCAGTGCTAGAGATCGGGGGGTTTGGGGCAAAAACATT.

The table lists this clone with many counts. The CDR3 extends 3 residues past the end of the read, so its final part is completed from the germline J gene. The chain carries TRBV2 and TRBJ2-5; no firm D call. Per germline, CDR1 SNHLY and CDR2 FYNNEI. This CDR3 spans 12 amino acids. V shed 8 bases and J shed 4 bases, with 11 bases lying between them. This chain's CDR3 is CASRDSAETQYF. CDR3 bases read: TGTGCCAGCCGAGACTCGGCAGAGACC. The full variable domain, completed using reference TRBV2 and TRBJ2-5, is EPEVTQTPSHQVTQMGQEVILRCVPISNHLYFYWYRQILGQKVEFLVSFYNNEISEKSEIFDDQFSVERPDGSNFTLKIRSTKLEDSAMYFCASRDSAETQYFGPGTRLLVL.

This clone was recorded many times. The CDR3 end falls 3 residues outside the read, so it is completed with the germline J gene. V gene TRBV19 combines with J gene TRBJ1-4; D remains ambiguous. The V end lost 6 bases, the J end lost 3 bases, and 11 bases lay between the germline ends. Germline lookup yields CDR1 LNHDA and CDR2 SQIVND (reference sequence). CDR3 length: 14 amino acids. The DNA read from the CDR3 is TGTGCCAGTAGACCGACTGCTGCTAATGAAAAA. Amino acid sequence: CASRPTAANEK. The CDR3 as a whole reads CASRPTAANEKLFF.

In regard to this clone: The read terminates 3 residues ahead of where the CDR3 ends, so the germline J gene completes it. V is TRBV2 and J is TRBJ2-1; 11 bases map to TRBD2. The CDR3 totals 13 residues. Germline V gene data show CDR1 as SNHLY and CDR2 as FYNNEI. V lost 7 bases to trimming and J lost 9 bases; unmatched junction nucleotides: 5. The sequenced part of the CDR3 DNA is TGTGCCAGCATTAGCGGGAGGGGCGGTGAG. This encodes CASISGRGGE. Given in full, the CDR3 is CASISGRGGEQFF.

This clone was picked up many times. The CDR3 end lies 3 residues beyond the end of the read and is filled in from the germline J gene. V gene TRBV5-5 combines with J gene TRBJ2-1; 7 bases fit TRBD1. From germline, CDR1 is SGHKS and CDR2 YYEKEE (reference sequence). This CDR3 is built from 15 residues. V lost 2 bases and J lost 1; bases outside the gene matches: 3. CDR3 DNA, as far as it was read: TGTGCCAGCAGCTTACAGGGGTCTTCCTACAATGAG. Protein product: CASSLQGSSYNE. The full CDR3 is CASSLQGSSYNEQFF.

This clone has ten or more counts. The CDR3 goes on 3 residues after the read ends, and that part is filled in from the germline J gene. This chain uses TRBV20-1 with TRBJ1-4; D remains unclear. This CDR3 region has 14 residues. Germline-derived CDR1 and CDR2 are DFQATT and SNEGSKA (reference sequence). The V end was cut by 0 bases, the J end by 7 bases, with 12 bases between. The DNA read from the CDR3 is TGCAGTGCTAGAGATAGGCGGAGTGGTGAAAAA. It is translated as CSARDRRSGEK. Given in full, the CDR3 is CSARDRRSGEKLFF.

This clone has at least ten counts. The CDR3 end falls 3 residues outside the read, so it is completed with the germline J gene. The chain couples TRBV2 to TRBJ2-2; D is possibly TRBD1 (5 bases). Germline loops: CDR1 SNHLY, CDR2 FYNNEI. This CDR3 is 15 amino acids long. V lost 6 bases, J lost 1 base, and 12 bases lay in between. CDR3 sequence reads: CASRGFQGNTGELFF. The covered CDR3 bases are TGTGCCAGCAGAGGATTTCAGGGGAACACCGGGGAG.

This clone showed up many times. CDR3 DNA, as far as it was read: TGTGCCAGCAGCGCCCTGGCAGGGGATGTTGATTACTCTGGGGCCAACGTC. Its translation: CASSALAGDVDYSGANV. The whole CDR3 sequence reads CASSALAGDVDYSGANVLTF. The chain combines TRBV13 with TRBJ2-6, with a weak D call TRBD1 (6 bases). The CDR3 end lies 3 residues beyond the end of the read and is filled in from the germline J gene. From germline, CDR1 is PRHDT and CDR2 FYEKMQ (reference sequence). Trimming stripped 5 bases from V and 0 bases from J, with 23 bases between. The CDR3 length is 20 residues.

This clone was seen at least ten times. The read is 3 residues too short to cover the CDR3 end, so that end is filled in from the germline J gene. V gene TRBV18 combines with J gene TRBJ1-4; the D gene is possibly TRBD1 (6 bases). Trimming pared 6 bases from V and 4 bases from J, leaving 9 bases between. CDR1 and CDR2 from the germline V gene are KGHSH and LQKENI. CDR3 length equals 13 residues. The part of the CDR3 DNA that was read is TGTGCCAGCTCTCCGGACAGTAATGAAAAA. Translated, it gives CASSPDSNEK. The complete CDR3 sequence is CASSPDSNEKLFF.

On this clone itself: From the germline J gene comes the end of the CDR3, since the read stops 3 residues before it. The chain links TRBV2 to TRBJ2-5; 8 bases match TRBD2. V shed 6 bases and J 7 bases; nucleotides not matched to a gene: 4. The CDR3 extends over 12 amino acids. Per germline, CDR1 SNHLY and CDR2 FYNNEI. CDR3 in amino acids: CASSGGDGTQYF. The sequenced part of the CDR3 DNA is TGTGCCAGCAGCGGGGGGGATGGGACC.

This clone was seen at least ten times. The read terminates 3 residues before the CDR3 end, so the remaining end is supplied by the germline J gene. The chain uses TRBV19 and TRBJ1-2, with TRBD1 as a possible D gene (5 bases). Germline assignment: CDR1 LNHDA and CDR2 SQIVND (reference sequence). Trimming left V 1 base short and J 6 bases short, with 9 bases between. This CDR3 spans 13 amino acids. Incomplete CDR3 DNA: TGTGCCAGTAGTATAGGGGCCAGGGATGGC. It translates to CASSIGARDG. The entire CDR3 is CASSIGARDGYTF. The entire variable domain, with the rest obtained from reference TRBV19 and TRBJ1-2, is as follows: DGGITQSPKYLFRKEGQNVTLSCEQNLNHDAMYWYRQDPGQGLRLIYYSQIVNDFQKGDIAEGYSVSREKKESFPLTVTSAQKNPTAFYLCASSIGARDGYTFGSGTRLTVV.